This entry features one TCR beta chain sequence. This sample stems from a study of blood T cell repertoires in COVID-19. About the research overall: The study drew acute and convalescent COVID-19 samples from the United States, Italy and Spain. Nucleic acid was either cDNA or gDNA, and it came from T cells, B-cell-depleted T cells, or PBMCs.

Original methodology: Nucleated cell number was recorded as an estimate derived from reference gene primer amplification. The method was immunoSEQ multiplex PCR; TCRdb's version includes in-frame clones alone and lacks a portion of them. The V and J calls and clone size come from that table; D and trimming were worked out from the DNA. Of 100,000 to 130,000 clones in the sample, less than 85% were seen once. This CDR3 is 12 amino acids long. Deletions cut 10 bases from V and 0 bases from J, with 10 bases between. The germline V gene has CDR1 MDHEN and CDR2 SYDVKM. This TCR was recovered from a woman in her thirties or forties with acute or convalescent COVID-19. The sequencing input was peripheral blood. The chain recombines TRBV28 with TRBJ2-7; D remains unclear. CDR3 in amino acids: CATYSLSYEQYF. The CDR3 DNA sequence: TGTGCCACCTACAGCCTCTCCTACGAGCAGTACTTC.